A selection of T cell receptor beta chains follows, all from one sample in a study of sequential checkpoint blockade in melanoma. The protocol was immunoSEQ multiplex PCR, while the TCRdb copy is restricted to in-frame clones and leaves out a portion. The repertoire includes 15,000 to 20,000 clones, about 83% of them detected once, and 35% to 40% sits in the top ten. The sequences come from CD8+ T cells sorted from blood (inferred from file names), collected from a patient given nivolumab and ipilimumab in sequence. The source is a human donor with melanoma. Both conserved end residues are part of each CDR3. Fields, in order: V gene, D gene, J gene, clone size, CDR3 protein, CDR3 DNA. The D gene is left open where the match is weak. Rows may omit the clone size; those that give it use once, few, many or a size class.

>TRBV11-2|TRBD2|TRBJ2-7|-
CASSPLAGAYEQYF
TGTGCCAGCAGCCCTCTAGCGGGGGCCTACGAGCAGTACTTC
>TRBV19|TRBD1|TRBJ2-5|-
CASSPRQGASPGEQYF
TGTGCCAGTAGTCCTCGACAGGGGGCATCGCCGGGTGAGCAGTACTTC
>TRBV6-6|TRBD2|TRBJ2-4|once
CASSWGQREIDIQYF
TGTGCCAGCAGTTGGGGGCAGCGGGAGATTGACATTCAGTACTTC
>TRBV5-6|TRBD1|TRBJ2-1|-
CASSSAGGNYNEQFF
TGTGCCAGCAGCTCCGCAGGGGGTAACTACAATGAGCAGTTCTTC
>TRBV14|-|TRBJ1-2|-
CASSQDSRYGYTF
TGTGCTAGCAGCCAGGACAGTCGATATGGCTACACCTTC
>TRBV6-5|TRBD2|TRBJ2-7|-
CASSWGTNYEQYF
TGTGCCAGCAGTTGGGGGACTAACTACGAGCAGTACTTC
>TRBV29-1|-|TRBJ1-2|-
CSAEGDYGYTF
TGCAGCGCAGAGGGCGACTATGGCTACACCTTC
>TRBV28|TRBD2|TRBJ2-1|-
CASSIGTSEGPNEQFF
TGTGCCAGCAGTATCGGGACTAGCGAGGGACCCAATGAGCAGTTCTTC
>TRBV19|-|TRBJ1-5|-
CASRYGWGLQPQHF
TGTGCCAGTAGATACGGATGGGGCCTTCAGCCCCAGCATTTT
>TRBV13|TRBD2|TRBJ2-5|-
CASSSRGDQETQYF
TGTGCCAGCAGTTCCCGGGGGGACCAAGAGACCCAGTACTTC
>TRBV5-1|TRBD1|TRBJ1-1|-
CASSLGTGGWGTEAFF
TGCGCCAGCAGCTTGGGGACAGGGGGCTGGGGCACTGAAGCTTTCTTT
>TRBV6-5|TRBD2|TRBJ2-7|-
CASSERGLYEQYF
TGTGCCAGCAGTGAGCGGGGGCTCTACGAGCAGTACTTC
>TRBV10-1|TRBD2|TRBJ2-1|-
CASSESGGNEQFF
TGCGCCAGCAGTGAGTCGGGGGGGAATGAGCAGTTCTTC
>TRBV19|TRBD2|TRBJ2-1|-
CASSPSGGFYNEQFF
TGTGCCAGTAGTCCTAGCGGGGGGTTCTACAATGAGCAGTTCTTC
>TRBV11-2|-|TRBJ2-3|-
CASSLDSGTPTDTQYF
TGTGCCAGCAGCTTAGACTCCGGGACACCAACAGATACGCAGTATTTT
>TRBV6-5|TRBD1|TRBJ2-7|-
CASSAGQGAYEQYF
TGTGCCAGCAGTGCGGGACAGGGTGCCTACGAGCAGTACTTC
>TRBV27|-|TRBJ2-2|-
CASRLQGRRTTGELFF
TGTGCCAGCAGACTACAGGGAAGAAGGACCACCGGGGAGCTGTTTTTT
>TRBV27|-|TRBJ1-5|-
CASSSIHRAYQPQHF
TGTGCCAGCAGTTCTATCCACAGGGCCTATCAGCCCCAGCATTTT
>TRBV6-1|-|TRBJ1-1|once
CAGGHWNTEAFF
TGTGCCGGGGGACACTGGAACACTGAAGCTTTCTTT
>TRBV13|TRBD2|TRBJ2-1|once
CASSSGLAEHNEQFF
TGTGCCAGCAGCTCCGGACTAGCGGAGCACAATGAGCAGTTCTTC
>TRBV6-5|TRBD1|TRBJ1-5|-
CASSYSGDREHF
TGTGCCAGCAGTTACTCCGGAGACAGGGAGCATTTT
>TRBV2|-|TRBJ1-1|-
CASSERQRLSEAFF
TGTGCCAGCAGTGAAAGGCAGCGCCTCAGTGAAGCTTTCTTT
>TRBV27|-|TRBJ1-5|-
CASSLYGGREGGQPQHF
TGTGCCAGCAGTTTATACGGCGGGCGGGAGGGAGGACAGCCCCAGCATTTT
>TRBV27|-|TRBJ2-7|-
CASSFRRASYEQYF
TGTGCCAGCAGTTTCCGGAGGGCCTCCTACGAGCAGTACTTC
>TRBV27|-|TRBJ2-7|-
CASSLYPLSYEQYF
TGTGCCAGCAGTTTATACCCCCTTAGCTACGAGCAGTACTTC
>TRBV29-1|TRBD2|TRBJ2-2|-
CSGHTSGGANGELFF
TGCAGCGGCCATACTAGCGGGGGGGCGAACGGGGAGCTGTTTTTT
>TRBV10-1|TRBD2|TRBJ2-7|-
CASSELAGETYEQYF
TGCGCCAGCAGTGAACTAGCGGGAGAGACCTACGAGCAGTACTTC
>TRBV19|-|TRBJ2-7|few
CASSIAQGSYEQYF
TGTGCCAGTAGTATAGCCCAGGGAAGCTACGAGCAGTACTTC
>TRBV10-3|-|TRBJ2-5|-
CAISDPEQETQYF
TGTGCCATCAGTGACCCAGAACAAGAGACCCAGTACTTC
>TRBV29-1|-|TRBJ2-5|-
CSVDIGARQETQYF
TGCAGCGTTGATATCGGAGCACGCCAAGAGACCCAGTACTTC
>TRBV7-9|-|TRBJ2-2|-
CASSPTLTGELFF
TGTGCCAGCAGCCCGACTTTAACCGGGGAGCTGTTTTTT
>TRBV4-1|-|TRBJ2-7|-
CASSPGPLTSEQYF
TGCGCCAGCAGCCCTGGGCCCCTTACAAGTGAGCAGTACTTC
>TRBV2|TRBD2|TRBJ2-3|-
CASAKASGSSDTQYF
TGTGCCAGTGCCAAGGCTAGCGGGAGCTCAGATACGCAGTATTTT
>TRBV11-2|-|TRBJ1-2|-
CASSPSTGGNYGYTF
TGTGCCAGCAGCCCCTCGACGGGGGGAAACTATGGCTACACCTTC
>TRBV7-6|TRBD1|TRBJ1-4|-
CASRELRGSTNEKLFF
TGTGCCAGCAGGGAGCTCAGGGGGTCGACTAATGAAAAACTGTTTTTT
>TRBV7-6|-|TRBJ1-1|-
CASSLDRETEAFF
TGTGCCAGCAGCTTAGATCGGGAGACTGAAGCTTTCTTT
>TRBV27|-|TRBJ1-2|-
CASSFRRDANYGYTF
TGTGCCAGCAGTTTCCGGCGGGACGCTAACTATGGCTACACCTTC
>TRBV2|-|TRBJ1-2|-
CASSPDIATLPYGYTF
TGTGCCAGCAGCCCAGACATAGCGACGTTGCCCTATGGCTACACCTTC
>TRBV19|TRBD2|TRBJ2-1|once
CASRGGSRDNEQFF
TGTGCCAGTAGGGGGGGGTCTCGGGACAATGAGCAGTTCTTC
>TRBV19|TRBD1|TRBJ2-7|-
CASSTGTGATRIPPYEQYF
TGTGCCAGTAGTACAGGGACAGGGGCAACAAGAATTCCACCCTACGAGCAGTACTTC
>TRBV4-2|-|TRBJ1-2|-
CASSQDPEENYGYTF
TGTGCCAGCAGCCAAGATCCGGAGGAGAACTATGGCTACACCTTC
>TRBV2|-|TRBJ2-3|-
CARRGPSTDTQYF
TGTGCCAGGCGGGGACCGAGCACAGATACGCAGTATTTT
>TRBV19|-|TRBJ2-1|once
CASSILGLTNNEQFF
TGTGCCAGTAGTATTTTGGGACTCACTAACAATGAGCAGTTCTTC
>TRBV15|TRBD1|TRBJ1-5|-
CATSRDDRANQPQHF
TGTGCCACCAGCAGAGATGACAGGGCTAATCAGCCCCAGCATTTT
>TRBV27|-|TRBJ2-2|-
CASSMGRRTGELFF
TGTGCCAGCTCGATGGGCAGACGAACCGGGGAGCTGTTTTTT
>TRBV19|-|TRBJ2-7|-
CASSNRAGSYEQYF
TGTGCCAGTAGTAACAGGGCTGGGAGCTACGAGCAGTACTTC
>TRBV7-9|-|TRBJ2-7|-
CASSSSVGAYEQYF
TGTGCCAGCAGCTCTAGCGTCGGAGCCTACGAGCAGTACTTC
>TRBV29-1|TRBD1|TRBJ2-7|-
CSVQPTGTYEQYF
TGCAGCGTACAACCGACAGGGACCTACGAGCAGTACTTC